This entry lists 17 T cell receptor beta chains sequenced from one sample in a study of CD8+ T cells in alopecia areata. Sequencing used cDNA as its template, made by extracting RNA and reverse transcribing it. Sequenced by immunoSEQ multiplex PCR; TCRdb stores in-frame clones only, minus some. The sample lists 250,000 or so clones, roughly two thirds occurring once. Sequencing used CD4+ T cells sorted from blood, obtained at week 0. The receptor set was obtained from a human donor with alopecia areata.

Only a few counts were recorded for this clone. This chain uses TRBV29-1 with TRBJ1-1; the D gene is possibly TRBD1 (5 bases). Trimming cost V 6 bases and J 1 base, with 9 bases left between them. CDR3 size: 12 residues. CDR1 is SQVTM and CDR2 is ANQGSEA in the germline V gene. The CDR3 DNA reads as TGCAGCGTCAACAGGCCGAACACTGAAGCTTTCTTT. Translation gives CSVNRPNTEAFF.

The CDR3 protein is CASSSLYSYEQYF. The CDR3 coding sequence is TGTGCCAGCAGCTCCCTCTACTCCTACGAGCAGTACTTC. V is TRBV7-8 and J is TRBJ2-7; the D is unclear. The CDR3 consists of 13 residues. Per germline, CDR1 SGHVS and CDR2 FQNEAQ. The ends were cut back, 4 bases at V and 0 bases at J, with 7 bases in the middle.

About this clone itself: At one end, the junction sequence differs from germline, possibly due to a read error. This chain joins TRBV7-7 and TRBJ2-1, with TRBD2 as a possible D gene (6 bases). CDR3 size: 14 residues. The germline V gene encodes CDR1 SSHAT and CDR2 FNYEAQ (reference sequence). As DNA, the CDR3 is TGTGCTAGCAGCTTCAAGGAGGGCCTGGATGAGCAGTTCTTC. It translates to CASSFKEGLDEQFF.

J is TRBJ2-3 and V is TRBV5-1; 8 bases agree with TRBD2. V trimming: 6 bases; J trimming: 3 bases; junction bases outside the gene matches: 12. The CDR3 is made up of 16 amino acids. CDR1 and CDR2 (germline): SGHRS, YFSETQ. DNA for the CDR3: TGCGCCAGCACCGAGGGACTAGAGAGGCGGACAGATACGCAGTATTTT. It codes for CASTEGLERRTDTQYF.

The chain recombines TRBV6-6 with TRBJ2-7; perhaps D is TRBD1 or TRBD2 (6 bases each). In germline, CDR1 is MNHNY, CDR2 SVGAGI (reference sequence). The CDR3 is made up of 13 amino acids. Trimming stripped 2 bases from V and 7 bases from J, with 12 bases between. In DNA form, the CDR3 reads TGTGCCAGCAGTTACGCTCGGGGGACAGAGCAGTACTTC. Its protein product is CASSYARGTEQYF.

A single count supports this clone. The rearrangement joins TRBV30 to TRBJ2-2, with D unclear. The CDR3 extends over 14 amino acids. V lost 5 bases to trimming and J lost 1 base, with 11 bases between them. The V gene's germline CDR1 is GTSNPN and CDR2 SVGIG (reference sequence). The CDR3, as DNA: TGTGCCTGGGAGGACGGAAAGAACACCGGGGAGCTGTTTTTT. It specifies CAWEDGKNTGELFF.

The V gene is TRBV7-9, the J gene TRBJ2-7; 7 bases align to TRBD1. Germline V lookup: CDR1 SEHNR, CDR2 FQNEAQ (reference sequence). J was trimmed by 0 bases and V by 1 base; bases with no gene match: 6. The CDR3 extends over 16 amino acids. This chain's CDR3 is CASSLVATGSSYEQYF. In nucleotides, the CDR3 is TGTGCCAGCAGCTTAGTTGCGACAGGGAGCTCCTACGAGCAGTACTTC.

This clone turned up a few times. The chain couples TRBV27 to TRBJ1-6, with D maybe TRBD1 (6 bases). V was shortened by 5 bases and J by 6 bases, with 17 bases between the two germline ends. Germline assignment: CDR1 MNHEY and CDR2 SMNVEV (reference sequence). The CDR3 runs to 16 residues. DNA for the CDR3: TGTGCCAGCAGTACCCCTGCGGGGGCCAGTAATTCACCCCTCCACTTT. Residues: CASSTPAGASNSPLHF.

This clone has only a few counts. The rearrangement uses TRBV5-4 and TRBJ2-3; maybe TRBD2 (5 bases). CDR1 is SGHNT, CDR2 YYREEE, per germline (reference sequence). V was clipped by 4 bases and J by 5 bases, with 14 bases between them. There are 14 residues in the CDR3. The CDR3 region is CASSPGSYGDTQYF. CDR3 nucleotide sequence: TGTGCCAGCAGCCCGGGGTCTTACGGAGATACGCAGTATTTT.

The rearrangement joins TRBV18 to TRBJ1-6; the match to TRBD1 covers 7 bases. The V segment lost 6 bases and the J segment 8 bases; nucleotides outside the gene matches: 7. Germline V lookup: CDR1 KGHSH, CDR2 LQKENI. The CDR3 sequence is 14 residues long. This CDR3 reads CASSETGFDSPLHF. In DNA, the CDR3 is TGTGCCAGCTCGGAGACAGGGTTTGATTCACCCCTCCACTTT.

V usage is TRBV30 and J usage is TRBJ1-2; 8 bases fit TRBD1. With 2 bases clipped from V and 3 bases from J, the junction kept 5 bases outside the gene matches. The CDR3 is 14 amino acids. Germline values: CDR1 GTSNPN, CDR2 SVGIG (reference sequence). The CDR3 DNA sequence: TGTGCCTGGAGTCGGACAGGGTTTGACTATGGCTACACCTTC. The encoded protein is CAWSRTGFDYGYTF. Full variable domain (outside the CDR3, taken from reference TRBV30 and TRBJ1-2): SQTIHQWPATLVQPVGSPLSLECTVEGTSNPNLYWYRQAAGRGLQLLFYSVGIGQISSEVPQNLSASRPQDRQFILSSKKLLLSDSGFYLCAWSRTGFDYGYTFGSGTRLTVV.

V usage is TRBV29-1 and J usage is TRBJ2-1; tentative D call: TRBD1 (6 bases). The length of the CDR3 is 11 residues. V was clipped by 4 bases and J by 7 bases, with 8 bases between them. CDR1 is SQVTM, CDR2 ANQGSEA, per germline. The CDR3, as DNA: TGCAGCGTTGCCAGGGGAAATGAGCAGTTCTTC. Encoded protein: CSVARGNEQFF.

The V gene is TRBV30, the J gene TRBJ1-2; 8 bases map to TRBD1. The CDR3 contains 19 residues. Germline V gene lookup returns CDR1 GTSNPN and CDR2 SVGIG (reference sequence). V gave up 4 bases and J gave up 2 bases; unmatched junction bases: 21. The CDR3 DNA is TGTGCCTGGAAGCATGGGCTCTCGAAGGACAGGGCGACGAACTATGGCTACACCTTC. Translation: CAWKHGLSKDRATNYGYTF.

The table lists this clone with a count of one. The gene calls are TRBV27 and TRBJ1-6; 8 bases match TRBD1. CDR3 length: 15 amino acids. With V trimmed by 5 bases and J by 7 bases, 7 bases remained unmatched. Germline CDR1 is MNHEY and CDR2 is SMNVEV (reference sequence). CDR3 nucleotides: TGTGCCAGCAGTGCCCGGACAGGGAGAAATTCACCCCTCCACTTT. Translated, it gives CASSARTGRNSPLHF.

V usage is TRBV4-1 and J usage is TRBJ2-1; 13 bases match TRBD2. Germline V gene lookup returns CDR1 MGHRA and CDR2 YSYEKL. After removal of 2 bases from V and 2 bases from J, the junction contained 3 bases not matched to a gene. The CDR3 is 17 residues long. CDR3 loop: CASSQPLAGGPYNEQFF. In DNA form, the CDR3 reads TGCGCCAGCAGCCAACCACTAGCGGGGGGGCCCTACAATGAGCAGTTCTTC.

As to this clone: The same CDR3 arises from other DNA sequences in this sample as well. The chain links TRBV7-2 to TRBJ2-7; D might be TRBD1 (5 bases). The CDR3 sequence is 12 residues long. V lost 4 bases, J lost 4 bases, and 8 bases lay in between. The germline gives CDR1 SGHTA, CDR2 FQGNSA. The CDR3 sequence is CASSSQGYEQYF. The CDR3 DNA reads TGTGCCAGCAGCTCGCAGGGATACGAGCAGTACTTC.

The J gene is TRBJ1-5, the V gene TRBV4-1; D is ambiguous. With 0 bases removed from V and 5 bases from J, the gap between germline ends came to 8 bases. The germline gives CDR1 MGHRA, CDR2 YSYEKL. This CDR3 is 14 amino acids long. CDR3: CASSQDRLYQPQHF. CDR3 bases: TGCGCCAGCAGCCAAGATAGGCTATATCAGCCCCAGCATTTT.